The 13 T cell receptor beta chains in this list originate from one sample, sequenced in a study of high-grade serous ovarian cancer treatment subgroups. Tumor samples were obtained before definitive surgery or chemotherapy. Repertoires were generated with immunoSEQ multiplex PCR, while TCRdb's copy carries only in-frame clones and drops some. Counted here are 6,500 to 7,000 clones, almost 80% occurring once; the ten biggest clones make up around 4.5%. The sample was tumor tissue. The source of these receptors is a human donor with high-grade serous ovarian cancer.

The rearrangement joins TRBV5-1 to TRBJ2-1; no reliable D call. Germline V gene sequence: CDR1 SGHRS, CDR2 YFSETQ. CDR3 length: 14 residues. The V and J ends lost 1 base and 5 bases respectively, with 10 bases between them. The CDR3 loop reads CASSLMYRNNEQFF. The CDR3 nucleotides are TGCGCCAGCAGCTTGATGTACAGAAACAATGAGCAGTTCTTC. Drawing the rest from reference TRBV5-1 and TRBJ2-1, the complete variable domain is KAGVTQTPRYLIKTRGQQVTLSCSPISGHRSVSWYQQTPGQGLQFLFEYFSETQRNKGNFPGRFSGRQFSNSRSEMNVSTLELGDSALYLCASSLMYRNNEQFFGPGTRLTVL.

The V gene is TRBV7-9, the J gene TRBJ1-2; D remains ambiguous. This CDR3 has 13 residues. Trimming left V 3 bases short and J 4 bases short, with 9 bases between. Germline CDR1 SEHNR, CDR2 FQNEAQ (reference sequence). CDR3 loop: CASSFVRTYGYTF. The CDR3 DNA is TGTGCCAGCAGCTTCGTAAGGACCTATGGCTACACCTTC.

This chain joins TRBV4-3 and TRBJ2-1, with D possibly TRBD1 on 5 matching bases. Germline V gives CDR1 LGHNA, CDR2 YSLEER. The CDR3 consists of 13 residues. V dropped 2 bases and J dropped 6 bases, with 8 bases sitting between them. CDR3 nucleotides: TGCGCCAGCAGCCAAAGCAGGGCCAATGAGCAGTTCTTC. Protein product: CASSQSRANEQFF.

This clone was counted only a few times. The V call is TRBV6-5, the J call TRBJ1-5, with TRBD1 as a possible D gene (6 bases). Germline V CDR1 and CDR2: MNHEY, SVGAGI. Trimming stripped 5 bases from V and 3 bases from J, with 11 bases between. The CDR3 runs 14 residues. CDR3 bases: TGTGCCAGCAGTACCGGACAGTACAATCAGCCCCAGCATTTT. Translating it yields CASSTGQYNQPQHF.

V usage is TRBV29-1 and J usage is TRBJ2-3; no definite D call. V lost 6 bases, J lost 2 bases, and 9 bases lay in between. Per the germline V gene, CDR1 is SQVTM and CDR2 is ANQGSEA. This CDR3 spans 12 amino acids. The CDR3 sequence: CSVRRNTDTQYF. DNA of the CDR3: TGCAGCGTGAGGCGGAACACAGATACGCAGTATTTT.

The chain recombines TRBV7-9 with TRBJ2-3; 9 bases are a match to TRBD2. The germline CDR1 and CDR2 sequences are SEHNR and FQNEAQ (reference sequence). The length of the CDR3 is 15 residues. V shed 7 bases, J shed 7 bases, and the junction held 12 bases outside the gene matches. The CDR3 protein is CASTPEERGAYTQYF. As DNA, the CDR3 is TGTGCCAGCACCCCAGAGGAGCGGGGGGCGTATACGCAGTATTTT.

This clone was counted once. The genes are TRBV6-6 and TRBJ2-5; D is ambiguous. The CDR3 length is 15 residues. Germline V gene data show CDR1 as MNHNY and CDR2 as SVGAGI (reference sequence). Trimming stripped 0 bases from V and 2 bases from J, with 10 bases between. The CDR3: CASSYSIPGQETQYF. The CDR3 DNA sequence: TGTGCCAGCAGTTACTCGATTCCAGGACAAGAGACCCAGTACTTC.

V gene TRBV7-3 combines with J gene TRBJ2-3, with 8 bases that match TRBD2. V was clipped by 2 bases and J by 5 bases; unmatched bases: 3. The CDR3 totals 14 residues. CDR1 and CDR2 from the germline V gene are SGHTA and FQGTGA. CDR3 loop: CASSLAGGVDTQYF. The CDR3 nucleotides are TGTGCCAGCAGCTTAGCGGGGGGAGTAGATACGCAGTATTTT. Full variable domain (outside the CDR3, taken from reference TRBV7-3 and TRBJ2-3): GAGVSQTPSNKVTEKGKYVELRCDPISGHTALYWYRQSLGQGPEFLIYFQGTGAADDSGLPNDRFFAVRPEGSVSTLKIQRTERGDSAVYLCASSLAGGVDTQYFGPGTRLTVL.

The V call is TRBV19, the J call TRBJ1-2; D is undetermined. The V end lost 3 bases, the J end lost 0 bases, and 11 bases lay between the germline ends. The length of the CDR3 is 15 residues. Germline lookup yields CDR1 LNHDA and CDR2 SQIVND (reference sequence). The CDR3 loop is CASSIPRAPNYGYTF. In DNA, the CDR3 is TGTGCCAGTAGTATCCCTCGGGCCCCTAACTATGGCTACACCTTC.

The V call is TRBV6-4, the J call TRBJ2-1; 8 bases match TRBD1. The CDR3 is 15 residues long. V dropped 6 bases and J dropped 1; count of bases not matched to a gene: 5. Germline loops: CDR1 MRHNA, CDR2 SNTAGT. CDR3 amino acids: CASSPDRASYNEQFF. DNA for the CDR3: TGTGCCAGCAGCCCGGACAGGGCTTCCTACAATGAGCAGTTCTTC.

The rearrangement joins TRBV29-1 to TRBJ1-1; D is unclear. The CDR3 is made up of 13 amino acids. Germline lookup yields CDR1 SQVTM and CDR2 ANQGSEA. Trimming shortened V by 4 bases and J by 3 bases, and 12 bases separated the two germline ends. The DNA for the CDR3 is TGCAGCGTTGCGTCGGCCGTTGACACTGAAGCTTTCTTT. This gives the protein CSVASAVDTEAFF.

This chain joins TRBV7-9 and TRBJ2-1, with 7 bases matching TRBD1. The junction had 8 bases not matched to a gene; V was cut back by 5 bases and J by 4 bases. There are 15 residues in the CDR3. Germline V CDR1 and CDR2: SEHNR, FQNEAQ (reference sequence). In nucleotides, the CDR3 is TGTGCCAGCAGCCCCCGACAGGGCCTGTACAATGAGCAGTTCTTC. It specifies CASSPRQGLYNEQFF.

The CDR3, as DNA: TGCGCCAGCAGCCCTAGTGGACGTGCGAACACCGGGGAGCTGTTTTTT. It codes for CASSPSGRANTGELFF. This chain links TRBV23-1 with TRBJ2-2; D ambiguous. TRBV23-1 is sorted into the ORF group, with uncertain function. V lost 6 bases and J 0 bases, leaving 14 bases between the germline ends. The CDR3 totals 16 residues.